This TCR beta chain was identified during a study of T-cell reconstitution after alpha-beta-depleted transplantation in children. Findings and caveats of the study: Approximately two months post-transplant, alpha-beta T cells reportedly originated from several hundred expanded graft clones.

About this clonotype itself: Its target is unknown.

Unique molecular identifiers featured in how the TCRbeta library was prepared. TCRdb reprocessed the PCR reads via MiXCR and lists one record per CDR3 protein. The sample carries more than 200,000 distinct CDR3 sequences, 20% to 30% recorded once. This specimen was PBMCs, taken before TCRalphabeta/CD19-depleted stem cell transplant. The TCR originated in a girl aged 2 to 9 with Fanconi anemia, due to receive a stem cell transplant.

The CDR3: CSASPLQGRKETQYF. As DNA, the CDR3 is TGCAGTGCTAGCCCTCTACAGGGGAGAAAAGAGACCCAGTACTTC. The chain employs TRBV20-1 and TRBJ2-5; 7 bases agree with TRBD1. Germline loops: CDR1 DFQATT, CDR2 SNEGSKA (reference sequence). CDR3 size: 15 residues. With V trimmed by 3 bases and J by 3 bases, 10 bases remained unmatched.